Listed below are T cell receptor beta chains from one sample, sequenced in a study of T cells in localized non-small cell lung cancer. The protocol was immunoSEQ multiplex PCR, while the TCRdb copy is restricted to in-frame clones and leaves out a portion. The table shows about 3,300 clones, with 25% to 35% occurring only once. This sample comprised lung tumor tissue, obtained before any cancer treatment. The source is an older male donor with stage I lung adenocarcinoma. Both conserved end residues are part of each CDR3.

j_gene	v_gene	CDR3aa
TRBJ1-5	TRBV19	CASSSYSQGSGNQPQHF
TRBJ2-2	TRBV6-8	CAGRTSSGELFF
TRBJ2-7	TRBV19	CASSSLEGLRNEQYF
TRBJ1-1	TRBV19	CASSKGAGTPILEAFF
TRBJ2-2	TRBV10-3	CAISESSNTGELFF
TRBJ1-6	TRBV6-8	CASSTTERSYNSPLHF
TRBJ1-5	TRBV29-1	CSVEDGGGQPQHF
TRBJ1-6	TRBV19	CASSTEGASYNSPLHF
TRBJ1-4	TRBV11-3	CASSSAGQAYEKLFF
TRBJ2-1	TRBV6-8	CASTKGGIYNEQFF
TRBJ1-2	TRBV19	CASWTGGPLYGYTF
TRBJ2-1	TRBV29-1	CSVEDRMVAGVNEQFF
TRBJ2-7	TRBV6-8	CAASGTGKGEQYF
TRBJ2-4	TRBV25-1	CASSGGLEKNIQYF
TRBJ2-2	TRBV10-2	CASRNGQRNTGELFF
TRBJ1-5	TRBV23-1	CASSQSSGPRENQPQHF
TRBJ2-7	TRBV11-3	CASSPRTGPYEQYF
TRBJ2-3	TRBV1	CTSSQDSDSSSTDTQYF
TRBJ2-5	TRBV5-1	CASSLRGGQETQYF
TRBJ1-1	TRBV30	CAWSVRQLRTEAFF
TRBJ2-2	TRBV2	CATRTGGDGELFF
TRBJ1-1	TRBV5-1	CASSYGQIPTEAFF
TRBJ2-3	TRBV4-1	CASSQGDSPLSF
TRBJ1-1	TRBV6-8	CASSYAGKSEAFF
TRBJ2-2	TRBV5-1	CASRHTEHTNTGELFF
TRBJ2-7	TRBV6-8	CASRTTSVYEQYF
TRBJ1-2	TRBV30	CAWTVDGIYGYTF
TRBJ1-4	TRBV29-1	CSVNPGTGVGEKLFF